The next 11 T cell receptor beta chains were all read from a single sample in a study of read filtering for tumor transcriptome and immune sequencing. The library was built from around 0.4 ug RNA with molecular barcoded adaptors for alpha/delta and beta/gamma chains. One entry per CDR3 protein, called by TCRdb with MiXCR from the reads. The data hold over 14,000 distinct CDR3 sequences, with about a fifth observed a single time. The specimen sequenced was a population of CD138-negative cells sorted from bone marrow. Receptor source: a donor aged 40 or older with multiple myeloma.

This clonotype was counted a few times. This chain uses TRBV7-9 with TRBJ2-7; D is unresolved. Germline V lookup: CDR1 SEHNR, CDR2 FQNEAQ (reference sequence). This CDR3 contains 12 residues. V lost 2 bases to trimming and J lost 4 bases, with 6 bases between them. The CDR3 sequence: CASSLKPYEQYF. CDR3 nucleotides: TGTGCCAGCAGCTTAAAACCATACGAGCAGTACTTC.

This clonotype was counted ten times or more. The chain carries TRBV19 and TRBJ2-2; 9 positions match TRBD2. V lost 4 bases and J lost 3; bases outside the gene matches: 12. The CDR3 totals 18 residues. The germline V gene encodes CDR1 LNHDA and CDR2 SQIVND (reference sequence). In DNA, the CDR3 is TGTGCCAGTAGTACGGCGGAATATCTAGCGGGGTACACCGGGGAGCTGTTTTTT. The encoded protein is CASSTAEYLAGYTGELFF.

This clonotype was counted many times. The chain combines TRBV5-6 with TRBJ2-1; weak D call: TRBD2 (5 bases). The CDR3 has 15 residues. V was cut by 4 bases and J by 2 bases, with 13 bases left in between. Germline CDR1 SGHDT, CDR2 YYEEEE. For the CDR3, the DNA is TGTGCCAGCAGCAATGCGGAGGCCCCCTACAATGAGCAGTTCTTC. It specifies CASSNAEAPYNEQFF.

The count of this clonotype is one. J is TRBJ1-4 and V is TRBV30, with no clear D. Trimming cost V 1 base and J 3 bases, with 9 bases left between them. This CDR3 contains 14 residues. The V gene's germline CDR1 is GTSNPN and CDR2 SVGIG (reference sequence). The CDR3 loop is CAWSAAPSNEKLFF. The DNA of the CDR3 is TGTGCCTGGAGTGCTGCCCCATCTAATGAAAAACTGTTTTTT.

The chain employs TRBV29-1 and TRBJ2-1; the match to TRBD1 covers 8 bases. Germline V gene sequence: CDR1 SQVTM, CDR2 ANQGSEA. The CDR3 is made up of 14 amino acids. The CDR3 region is CSAVRTGTYNEQFF. DNA for the CDR3: TGCAGTGCTGTAAGGACAGGGACCTACAATGAGCAGTTCTTC.

This clonotype was seen a few times. V and J are TRBV7-9 and TRBJ2-7; D tentatively fits TRBD1 or TRBD2 (5 bases each). CDR3 length: 16 residues. The V gene lost 3 bases and the J gene lost 1 base, with 16 bases spanning the gap. Germline CDR1 reads SEHNR; CDR2 reads FQNEAQ (reference sequence). Here the CDR3 reads CASSFHHPGASYEQYF. The CDR3 bases are TGTGCCAGCAGCTTCCATCACCCCGGGGCATCCTACGAGCAGTACTTC. Full variable domain (remainder filled in from reference TRBV7-9 and TRBJ2-7): DTGVSQNPRHKITKRGQNVTFRCDPISEHNRLYWYRQTLGQGPEFLTYFQNEAQLEKSRLLSDRFSAERPKGSFSTLEIQRTEQGDSAMYLCASSFHHPGASYEQYFGPGTRLTVT.

This clonotype was seen at least ten times. The J gene is TRBJ2-5, the V gene TRBV20-1; 7 bases line up with TRBD2. V shed 1 base and J 9 bases; nucleotides not matched to a gene: 8. CDR3 length equals 13 residues. The germline CDR1 and CDR2 sequences are DFQATT and SNEGSKA (reference sequence). The CDR3 DNA reads TGCAGTGCTAGAGGAAACGGGGAGGGGCCCCAGTACTTC. Amino acids: CSARGNGEGPQYF.

This clonotype has ten or more counts. DNA for the CDR3: TGCAGTGCATGGGCTGGGGTTTCCGAGACCCAGTACTTC. Translating it yields CSAWAGVSETQYF. This chain links TRBV20-1 with TRBJ2-5; D remains unclear. The CDR3 loop spans 13 amino acids. V shed 6 bases and J shed 5 bases, with 16 bases lying between them. Per germline, CDR1 DFQATT and CDR2 SNEGSKA (reference sequence).

This clonotype showed up many times. This chain connects TRBV10-3 to TRBJ1-1; D is undetermined. Germline lookup yields CDR1 ENHRY and CDR2 SYGVKD. Trimming cost V 1 base and J 8 bases, with 8 bases left between them. CDR3 length equals 12 residues. The CDR3 here is CAISEYSGEAFF. The CDR3, as DNA: TGTGCCATCAGTGAGTACAGCGGGGAAGCTTTCTTT.

In this sample, this clonotype turned up many times. The V gene is TRBV12-3 or TRBV12-4, the J gene TRBJ2-1; 11 bases map to TRBD1. The ends lost 5 bases at V and 7 bases at J; junction bases unmatched: 7. This CDR3 is built from 15 residues. CDR3: CASSPRDRGYNEQFF. CDR3 DNA: TGTGCCAGCAGTCCCAGGGACAGGGGGTATAATGAGCAGTTCTTC.

The chain joins TRBV7-2 to TRBJ2-3; D is possibly TRBD2 (5 bases). CDR1 is SGHTA, CDR2 FQGNSA, per germline. The germline V and J ends were trimmed by 3 bases and 4 bases, with 14 bases remaining between them. The CDR3 is 15 residues long. In nucleotides, the CDR3 is TGTGCCAGCAGCTTCGAACGTCCGAGGGCAGATACGCAGTATTTT. This gives the protein CASSFERPRADTQYF.